This T cell receptor (beta chain) originates from a study of blood T cells in healthy people across ages. A sample-barcoded 5' primer and a J-beta primer mix were used in a second PCR of roughly 7 to 11 cycles. TCRdb re-analysed the 5' RACE reads in MiXCR, keeping a single row per CDR3 protein. The sample includes about 1.8 million distinct CDR3 sequences, about 49% of them seen just once. Trimming removed 4 bases at V and 15 bases at J, with 14 bases between. This CDR3 has 11 residues. CDR1 and CDR2 from the germline V gene are SGHRS and YFSETQ. The receptor was isolated from a woman aged 40 to 50 in good health. V is TRBV5-1 and J is TRBJ2-1; D perhaps matches TRBD1 (5 bases). The sequencing sample was made of blood. CDR3 in amino acids: CASSLGPRVFF. Written as DNA, the CDR3 is TGCGCCAGCAGCCTTGGACCCAGGGTGTTCTTC.